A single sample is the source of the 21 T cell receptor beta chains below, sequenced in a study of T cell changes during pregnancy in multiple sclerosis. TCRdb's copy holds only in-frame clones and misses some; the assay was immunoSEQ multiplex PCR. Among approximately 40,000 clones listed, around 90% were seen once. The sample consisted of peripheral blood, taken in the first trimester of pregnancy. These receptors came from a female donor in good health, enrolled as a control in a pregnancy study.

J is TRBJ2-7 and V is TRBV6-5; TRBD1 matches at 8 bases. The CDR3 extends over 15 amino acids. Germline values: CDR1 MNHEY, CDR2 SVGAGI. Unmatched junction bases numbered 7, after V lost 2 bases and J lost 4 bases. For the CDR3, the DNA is TGTGCCAGCAGTTACCGTGGACAGGGAGTTTACGAGCAGTACTTC. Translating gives CASSYRGQGVYEQYF.

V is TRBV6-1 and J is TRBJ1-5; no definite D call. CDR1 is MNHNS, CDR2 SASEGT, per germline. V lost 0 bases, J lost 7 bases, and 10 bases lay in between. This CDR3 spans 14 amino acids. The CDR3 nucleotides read TGTGCCAGCAGTGAAGCGGGAGGGCGGCAGCCCCAGCATTTT. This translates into CASSEAGGRQPQHF.

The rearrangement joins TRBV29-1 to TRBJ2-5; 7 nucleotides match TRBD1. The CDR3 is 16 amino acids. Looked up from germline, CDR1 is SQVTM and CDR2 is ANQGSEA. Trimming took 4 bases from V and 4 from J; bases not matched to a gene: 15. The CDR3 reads CSVGGGVRGRRETQYF. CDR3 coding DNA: TGCAGCGTTGGAGGGGGAGTAAGGGGGCGCAGAGAGACCCAGTACTTC.

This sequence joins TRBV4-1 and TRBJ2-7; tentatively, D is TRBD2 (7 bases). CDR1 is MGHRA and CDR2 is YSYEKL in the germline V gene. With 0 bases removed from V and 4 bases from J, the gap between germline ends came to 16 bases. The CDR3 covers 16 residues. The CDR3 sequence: CASSQDRGGLGYEQYF. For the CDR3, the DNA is TGCGCCAGCAGCCAAGATAGGGGGGGCTTGGGGTACGAGCAGTACTTC.

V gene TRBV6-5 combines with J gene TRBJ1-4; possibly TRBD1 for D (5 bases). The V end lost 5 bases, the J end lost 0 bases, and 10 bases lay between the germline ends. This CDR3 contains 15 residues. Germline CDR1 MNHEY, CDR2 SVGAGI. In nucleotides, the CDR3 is TGTGCCAGCAGTGCCGGCAGGGCAACTAATGAAAAACTGTTTTTT. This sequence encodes CASSAGRATNEKLFF.

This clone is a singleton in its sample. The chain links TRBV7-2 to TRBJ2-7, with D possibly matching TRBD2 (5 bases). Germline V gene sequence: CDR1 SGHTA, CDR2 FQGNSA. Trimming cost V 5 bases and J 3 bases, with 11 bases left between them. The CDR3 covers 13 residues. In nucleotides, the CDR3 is TGTGCCAGCAGCCCCTCCGGACTCTACGAGCAGTACTTC. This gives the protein CASSPSGLYEQYF.

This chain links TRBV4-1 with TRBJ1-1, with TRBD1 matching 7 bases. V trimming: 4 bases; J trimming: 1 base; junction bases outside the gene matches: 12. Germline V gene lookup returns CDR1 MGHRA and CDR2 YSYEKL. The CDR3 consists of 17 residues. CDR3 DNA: TGCGCCAGCAGCCTCTCCTTATCCCGACAGGGGAACACTGAAGCTTTCTTT. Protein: CASSLSLSRQGNTEAFF.

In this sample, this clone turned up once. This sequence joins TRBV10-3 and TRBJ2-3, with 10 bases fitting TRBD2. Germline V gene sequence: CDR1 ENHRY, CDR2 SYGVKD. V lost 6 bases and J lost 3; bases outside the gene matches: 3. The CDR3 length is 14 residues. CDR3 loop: CAIRSSGRTDTQYF. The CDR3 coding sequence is TGTGCCATCAGGTCTAGCGGGAGAACAGATACGCAGTATTTT.

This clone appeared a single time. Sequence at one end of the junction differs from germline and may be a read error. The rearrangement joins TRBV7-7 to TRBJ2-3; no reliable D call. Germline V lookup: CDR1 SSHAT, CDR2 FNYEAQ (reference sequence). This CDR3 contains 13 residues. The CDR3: CASSLDVVDTQYF. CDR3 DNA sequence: TGTGCTAGCAGCTTAGATGTAGTAGATACGCAGTATTTT. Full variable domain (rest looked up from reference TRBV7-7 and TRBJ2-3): GAGVSQSPRYKVTKRGQDVTLRCDPISSHATLYWYQQALGQGPEFLTYFNYEAQPDKSGLPSDRFSAERPEGSISTLTIQRTEQRDSAMYRCASSLDVVDTQYFGPGTRLTVL.

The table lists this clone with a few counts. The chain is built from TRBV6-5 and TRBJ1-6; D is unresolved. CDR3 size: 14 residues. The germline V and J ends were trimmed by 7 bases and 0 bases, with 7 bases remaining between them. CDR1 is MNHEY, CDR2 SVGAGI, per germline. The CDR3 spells CASKESSYNSPLHF. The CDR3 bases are TGTGCCAGCAAAGAGAGCTCCTATAATTCACCCCTCCACTTT.

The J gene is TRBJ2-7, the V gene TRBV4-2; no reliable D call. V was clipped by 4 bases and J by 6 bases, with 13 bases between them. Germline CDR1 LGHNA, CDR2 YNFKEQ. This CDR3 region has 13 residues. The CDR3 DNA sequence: TGTGCCAGCAGCCCTTCCGAGGTAGGCGAGCAGTACTTC. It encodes CASSPSEVGEQYF.

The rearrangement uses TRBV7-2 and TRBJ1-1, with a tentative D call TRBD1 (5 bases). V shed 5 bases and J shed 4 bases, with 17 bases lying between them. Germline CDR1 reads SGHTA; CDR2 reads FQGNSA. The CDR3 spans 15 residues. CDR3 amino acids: CASSPRAGRGTEAFF. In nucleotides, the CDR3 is TGTGCCAGCAGCCCCCGAGCAGGGAGGGGCACTGAAGCTTTCTTT.

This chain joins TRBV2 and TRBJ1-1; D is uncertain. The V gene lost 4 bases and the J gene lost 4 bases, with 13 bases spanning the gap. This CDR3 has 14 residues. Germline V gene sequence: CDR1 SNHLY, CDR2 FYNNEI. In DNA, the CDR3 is TGTGCCAGCAGTGCACACCTCTTAATCACTGAAGCTTTCTTT. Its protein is CASSAHLLITEAFF.

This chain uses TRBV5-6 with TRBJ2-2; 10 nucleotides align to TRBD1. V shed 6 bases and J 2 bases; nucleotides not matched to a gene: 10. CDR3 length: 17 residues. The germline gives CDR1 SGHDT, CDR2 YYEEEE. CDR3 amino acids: CASTLPGTGDNTGELFF. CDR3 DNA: TGTGCCAGCACCTTACCCGGGACAGGGGATAACACCGGGGAGCTGTTTTTT.

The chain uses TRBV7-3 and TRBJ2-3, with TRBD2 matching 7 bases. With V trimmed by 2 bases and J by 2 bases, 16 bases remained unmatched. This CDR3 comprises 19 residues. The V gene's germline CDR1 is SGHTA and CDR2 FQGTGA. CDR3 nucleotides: TGTGCCAGCAGCTTAGGGGTGGGCGGTCTAGCGGCGACCACAGATACGCAGTATTTT. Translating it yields CASSLGVGGLAATTDTQYF.

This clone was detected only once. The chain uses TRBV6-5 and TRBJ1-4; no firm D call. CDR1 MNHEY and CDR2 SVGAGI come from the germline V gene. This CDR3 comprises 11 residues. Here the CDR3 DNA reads TGTGCGGTAGGGAGGGTGGAAAAACTGTTTTTT. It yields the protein CAVGRVEKLFF.

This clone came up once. Written as DNA, the CDR3 is TGTGCCAGCTCACGGGACACCTATAATTCACCCCTCCACTTT. Its translation is CASSRDTYNSPLHF. This chain links TRBV18 with TRBJ1-6, with D possibly TRBD1 on 6 matching bases. Trimming stripped 4 bases from V and 2 bases from J, with 6 bases between. From germline, CDR1 is KGHSH and CDR2 LQKENI. This CDR3 comprises 14 residues.

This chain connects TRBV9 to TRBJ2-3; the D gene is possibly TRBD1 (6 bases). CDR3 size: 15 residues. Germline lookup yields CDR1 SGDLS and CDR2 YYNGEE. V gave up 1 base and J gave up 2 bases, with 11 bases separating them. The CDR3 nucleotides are TGTGCCAGCAGCGTACAGGACAGTCCCACAGATACGCAGTATTTT. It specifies CASSVQDSPTDTQYF.

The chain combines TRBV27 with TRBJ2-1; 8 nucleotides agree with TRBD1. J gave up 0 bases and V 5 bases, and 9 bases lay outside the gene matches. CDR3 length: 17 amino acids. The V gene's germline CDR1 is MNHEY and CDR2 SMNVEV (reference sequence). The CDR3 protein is CASSNLGQGGSYNEQFF. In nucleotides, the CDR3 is TGTGCCAGCAGTAACCTTGGACAGGGCGGCTCCTACAATGAGCAGTTCTTC.

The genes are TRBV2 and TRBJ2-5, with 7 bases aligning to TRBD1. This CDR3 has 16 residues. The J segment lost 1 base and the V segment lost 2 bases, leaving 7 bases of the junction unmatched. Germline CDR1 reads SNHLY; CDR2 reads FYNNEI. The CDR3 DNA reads TGTGCCAGCAGTGAAAAGGGACAGAGATTCCAAGAGACCCAGTACTTC. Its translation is CASSEKGQRFQETQYF. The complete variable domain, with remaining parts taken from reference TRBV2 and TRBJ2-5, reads EPEVTQTPSHQVTQMGQEVILRCVPISNHLYFYWYRQILGQKVEFLVSFYNNEISEKSEIFDDQFSVERPDGSNFTLKIRSTKLEDSAMYFCASSEKGQRFQETQYFGPGTRLLVL.

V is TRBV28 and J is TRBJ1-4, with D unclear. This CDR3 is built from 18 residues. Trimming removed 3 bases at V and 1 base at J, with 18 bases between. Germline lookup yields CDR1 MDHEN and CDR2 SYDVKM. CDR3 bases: TGTGCCAGCAGTTTCCCACTCAGGAACGGTGAAACTAATGAAAAACTGTTTTTT. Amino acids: CASSFPLRNGETNEKLFF. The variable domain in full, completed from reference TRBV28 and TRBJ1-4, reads DVKVTQSSRYLVKRTGEKVFLECVQDMDHENMFWYRQDPGLGLRLIYFSYDVKMKEKGDIPEGYSVSREKKERFSLILESASTNQTSMYLCASSFPLRNGETNEKLFFGSGTQLSVL.